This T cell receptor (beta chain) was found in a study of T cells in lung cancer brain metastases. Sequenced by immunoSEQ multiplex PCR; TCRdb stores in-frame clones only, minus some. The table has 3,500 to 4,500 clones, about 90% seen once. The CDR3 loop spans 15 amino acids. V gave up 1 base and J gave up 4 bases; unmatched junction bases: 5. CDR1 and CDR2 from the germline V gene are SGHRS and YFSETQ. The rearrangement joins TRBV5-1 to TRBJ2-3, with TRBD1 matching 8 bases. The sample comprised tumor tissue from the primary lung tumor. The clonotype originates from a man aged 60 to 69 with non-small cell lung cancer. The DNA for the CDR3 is TGCGCCAGCAGCTTGCCAGGGGGCGATTCAGATACGCAGTATTTT. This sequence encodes CASSLPGGDSDTQYF.